This T cell receptor (beta chain) was identified in a study of blood T cell repertoires in COVID-19. J gave up 12 bases and V 6 bases, and 16 bases lay outside the gene matches. Germline V gene lookup returns CDR1 MNHEY and CDR2 SVGAGI. CDR3 length: 15 residues. TCRdb keeps only in-frame clones here, not all; method: immunoSEQ multiplex PCR. The data show about 260,000 clones, about 90% seen once. Sequences were obtained from peripheral blood. The TCR was taken from a middle-aged woman who had recovered from COVID-19. The chain is built from TRBV6-5 and TRBJ2-1; 8 nucleotides match TRBD2. The DNA of the CDR3 is TGTGCCAGCAGGGACCCTGCCGGGGGGGCCCCCGGGCAGTTCTTC. This gives the protein CASRDPAGGAPGQFF.